Described below is a single TCR beta chain sequence and its context. No antigen is known for it. The data originate from a study of T cells expressing NK-cell markers. Across the study: Repertoires of TCR beta were obtained from T cells sorted as CD3+CD56+NKG2C+, CD3+CD56+NKG2C- and CD3+CD56-NKG2C+. Study-level points and caveats: Nothing established the HCMV specificity of expanded NKG2C+ T cell clones. Among a handful of donors, these clonotypes also ranked first in the CD3+CD56-NKG2C+ fraction.

It was by 5'RACE template switching with UMIs that TCR beta cDNA was made. For each CDR3 protein, TCRdb gives one entry from its re-call of the 5' RACE reads, without DNA. This sample carries 440,000 or so distinct CDR3 sequences, with less than 7.5% going to the ten biggest clones. The CDR3 loop spans 15 amino acids. In germline, CDR1 is SGHTA, CDR2 FQGTGA. The chain employs TRBV7-3 and TRBJ2-7; TCRdb outputs TRBD2, but without DNA this stays unchecked. The clonotype was recovered from a woman aged 18 to 75 in good health. The sample was blood T cells: a sorted CD56 or NKG2C T cell subset, CD4+ or CD8+ T cells, or bulk PBMC T cells (not recorded which). The CDR3 sequence is CASSLKSSGFYEQYF.